Shown below are 17 T cell receptor beta chains from a single sample sequenced in a study of OX40 agonist ivuxolimab in advanced cancers. Profiled with immunoSEQ multiplex PCR; TCRdb holds only in-frame clones, not every one. The sample records about 110,000 clones, around 93% being singletons. Here the sequenced sample was CD4+ or CD8+ T cells sorted from blood, taken in a trial of the OX40 agonist ivuxolimab. The origin of the receptors is an adult with an advanced solid tumor such as melanoma, head and neck, liver or kidney cancer.

The chain is built from TRBV5-4 and TRBJ2-7; D call uncertain. This CDR3 is 13 amino acids long. Germline values: CDR1 SGHNT, CDR2 YYREEE (reference sequence). V lost 5 bases to trimming and J lost 3 bases, with 12 bases between them. The CDR3 sequence: CASRSGADYEQYF. The CDR3 nucleotides are TGTGCCAGCAGATCGGGTGCCGACTACGAGCAGTACTTC.

V is TRBV5-6 and J is TRBJ1-2; D unclear. V lost 4 bases to trimming and J lost 4 bases, with 14 bases between them. The CDR3 runs to 14 residues. Germline V gene sequence: CDR1 SGHDT, CDR2 YYEEEE. The CDR3 loop is CASSPGRQTYGYTF. CDR3 DNA: TGTGCCAGCAGCCCCGGGCGGCAGACCTATGGCTACACCTTC.

There are a few counts of this clone. This chain connects TRBV4-1 to TRBJ1-5; D remains unclear. Trimming left V 3 bases short and J 2 bases short, with 14 bases between. The CDR3 is 16 amino acids. The germline V gene has CDR1 MGHRA and CDR2 YSYEKL. DNA of the CDR3: TGCGCCAGCAGCCAGGGTAGGGCCGGGGGCAATCAGCCCCAGCATTTT. This gives the protein CASSQGRAGGNQPQHF.

CDR3 nucleotides: TGTGCTAGTTTGGCATTAGAGACCCAGTACTTC. Its translation is CASLALETQYF. This chain uses TRBV12-5 with TRBJ2-5; D not certain. V was shortened by 8 bases and J by 4 bases, with 8 bases between the two germline ends. CDR3 length equals 11 residues. Germline CDR1 is LGHNT and CDR2 is FRNRAP.

The rearrangement links TRBV6-1 to TRBJ2-7; 13 bases agree with TRBD2. With 2 bases clipped from V and 5 bases from J, the junction kept 6 bases outside the gene matches. Germline CDR1 reads MNHNS; CDR2 reads SASEGT. This CDR3 comprises 16 residues. The CDR3 bases are TGTGCCAGCAGTGAAAGTGGACTAGCGGGAGTAGACGAGCAGTACTTC. Translated: CASSESGLAGVDEQYF.

The rearrangement uses TRBV7-9 and TRBJ2-1; no reliable D call. CDR3 length: 13 residues. Trimming took off 7 bases at V and 7 bases at J, with 14 bases between the two ends. Germline CDR1 is SEHNR and CDR2 is FQNEAQ (reference sequence). The CDR3 loop reads CASTGRGRNEQFF. CDR3 coding DNA: TGTGCCAGCACAGGTCGCGGAAGAAATGAGCAGTTCTTC.

This rearrangement joins TRBV4-1 to TRBJ2-3; the D gene is possibly TRBD1 (5 bases). In germline, CDR1 is MGHRA, CDR2 YSYEKL. Trimming removed 0 bases from V and 4 bases from J, with 17 bases in between. There are 17 residues in the CDR3. The CDR3 region has the DNA TGCGCCAGCAGCCAAGATGGGGCACTCCAAGGCGCAGATACGCAGTATTTT. Protein: CASSQDGALQGADTQYF.

The chain has TRBV19 and TRBJ1-5, with D tentatively TRBD1 (5 bases). The germline V gene encodes CDR1 LNHDA and CDR2 SQIVND (reference sequence). Trimming stripped 5 bases from V and 4 bases from J, with 15 bases between. The CDR3 spans 15 residues. The CDR3 reads CASSPSGVWNQPQHF. CDR3 DNA sequence: TGTGCCAGTAGTCCCTCGGGGGTATGGAATCAGCCCCAGCATTTT. Variable domain in full (rest from reference TRBV19 and TRBJ1-5): DGGITQSPKYLFRKEGQNVTLSCEQNLNHDAMYWYRQDPGQGLRLIYYSQIVNDFQKGDIAEGYSVSREKKESFPLTVTSAQKNPTAFYLCASSPSGVWNQPQHFGDGTRLSIL.

The chain employs TRBV29-1 and TRBJ2-5; tentatively, D is TRBD1 (6 bases). Germline V gene lookup returns CDR1 SQVTM and CDR2 ANQGSEA. CDR3 length equals 15 residues. The V gene lost 0 bases and the J gene lost 2 bases, with 13 bases spanning the gap. The CDR3 DNA is TGCAGCGTTGAAGACCGAAACAGGGTTCAAGAGACCCAGTACTTC. Translating it yields CSVEDRNRVQETQYF.

The V call is TRBV4-1, the J call TRBJ1-4; D is unclear. V lost 4 bases and J 0 bases, leaving 9 bases between the germline ends. The CDR3 is 15 amino acids. The germline CDR1 and CDR2 sequences are MGHRA and YSYEKL. Here the CDR3 reads CASSLGGATNEKLFF. As DNA, the CDR3 is TGCGCCAGCAGCCTTGGAGGAGCAACTAATGAAAAACTGTTTTTT.

This clone was recorded only once. CDR3 in amino acids: CASSPSGQGREKLFF. As DNA, the CDR3 is TGTGCCAGCAGCCCCTCCGGACAGGGGCGTGAAAAACTGTTTTTT. The V gene is TRBV11-2, the J gene TRBJ1-4; TRBD1 aligns across 9 bases. The V gene end was trimmed by 5 bases and the J gene end by 7 bases; junction bases not matched to a gene: 8. The germline CDR1 and CDR2 sequences are SGHAT and FQNNGV. This CDR3 has 15 amino acids.

In its sample, this clone was seen a few times. The genes are TRBV11-2 and TRBJ1-2, with 10 bases that match TRBD1. Germline V gives CDR1 SGHAT, CDR2 FQNNGV. The junction had 8 bases not matched to a gene; V was cut back by 5 bases and J by 5 bases. CDR3 size: 15 residues. This CDR3 is CASSPAGTGDYGYTF. The CDR3 DNA follows: TGTGCCAGCAGCCCCGCCGGGACAGGGGATTATGGCTACACCTTC.

This rearrangement joins TRBV5-4 to TRBJ2-1; 7 bases match TRBD1. In germline, CDR1 is SGHNT, CDR2 YYREEE (reference sequence). The junction had 5 bases not matched to a gene; V was cut back by 4 bases and J by 1 base. CDR3 length equals 15 residues. For the CDR3, the DNA is TGTGCCAGCAGCCGGGACAGACCATCCTACAATGAGCAGTTCTTC. This encodes CASSRDRPSYNEQFF.

The gene calls are TRBV18 and TRBJ2-7; D might be TRBD2 (6 bases). The germline V and J ends were trimmed by 0 bases and 3 bases, with 12 bases remaining between them. In germline, CDR1 is KGHSH, CDR2 LQKENI. This CDR3 has 15 amino acids. The CDR3 DNA sequence: TGTGCCAGCTCACCACCGTCCCGGGGGAACTACGAGCAGTACTTC. Protein product: CASSPPSRGNYEQYF.

This clone appeared a few times. This rearrangement joins TRBV28 to TRBJ1-1; 7 bases fit TRBD1. CDR1 and CDR2 (germline): MDHEN, SYDVKM. The CDR3 runs 13 residues. With 7 bases clipped from V and 1 base from J, the junction kept 3 bases outside the gene matches. The CDR3 DNA reads TGTGCCAGCATGAACAGGGGGAACACTGAAGCTTTCTTT. It specifies CASMNRGNTEAFF.

V usage is TRBV2 and J usage is TRBJ2-7; D is unclear. The CDR3 covers 11 residues. Germline CDR1 reads SNHLY; CDR2 reads FYNNEI. V was shortened by 5 bases and J by 4 bases, with 6 bases between the two germline ends. The DNA for the CDR3 is TGTGCCAGCAGTTTACAGTACGAGCAGTACTTC. This gives the protein CASSLQYEQYF.

This clone came up once. The CDR3 loop is CASRSPWEGTEAFF. The CDR3 bases are TGTGCCAGCAGAAGCCCATGGGAAGGGACTGAAGCTTTCTTT. The chain uses TRBV28 and TRBJ1-1; D unresolved. Germline V CDR1 and CDR2: MDHEN, SYDVKM. Trimming pared 6 bases from V and 5 bases from J, leaving 16 bases between. This CDR3 has 14 amino acids.